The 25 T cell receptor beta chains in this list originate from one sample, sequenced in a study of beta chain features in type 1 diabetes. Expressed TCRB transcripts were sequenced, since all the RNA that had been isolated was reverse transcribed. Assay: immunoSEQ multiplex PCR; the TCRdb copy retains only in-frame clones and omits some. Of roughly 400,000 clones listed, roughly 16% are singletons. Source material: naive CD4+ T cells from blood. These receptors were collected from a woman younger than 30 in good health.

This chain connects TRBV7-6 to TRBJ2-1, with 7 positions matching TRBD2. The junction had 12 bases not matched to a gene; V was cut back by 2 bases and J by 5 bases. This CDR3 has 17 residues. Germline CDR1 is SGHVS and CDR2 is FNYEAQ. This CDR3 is CASSLRSAASGNNEQFF. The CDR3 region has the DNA TGTGCCAGCAGCTTAAGGTCCGCTGCTAGCGGAAACAATGAGCAGTTCTTC. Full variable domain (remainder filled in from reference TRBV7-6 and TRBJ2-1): GAGVSQSPRYKVTKRGQDVALRCDPISGHVSLYWYRQALGQGPEFLTYFNYEAQQDKSGLPNDRFSAERPEGSISTLTIQRTEQRDSAMYRCASSLRSAASGNNEQFFGPGTRLTVL.

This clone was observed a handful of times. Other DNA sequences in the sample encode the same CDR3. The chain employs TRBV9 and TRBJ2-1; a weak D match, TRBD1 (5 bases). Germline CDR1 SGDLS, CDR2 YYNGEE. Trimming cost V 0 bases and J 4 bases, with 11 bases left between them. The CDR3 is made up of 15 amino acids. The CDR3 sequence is CASSVDQGSYNEQFF. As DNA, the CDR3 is TGTGCCAGCAGCGTAGACCAGGGATCTTACAATGAGCAGTTCTTC.

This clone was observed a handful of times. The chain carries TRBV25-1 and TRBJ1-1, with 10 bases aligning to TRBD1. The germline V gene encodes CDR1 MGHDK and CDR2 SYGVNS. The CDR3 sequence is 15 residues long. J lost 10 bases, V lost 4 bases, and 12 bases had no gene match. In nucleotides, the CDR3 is TGTGCCAGCAGTGGGAGACAGGGGGCGCGAGTCGGAGCTTTCTTT. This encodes CASSGRQGARVGAFF.

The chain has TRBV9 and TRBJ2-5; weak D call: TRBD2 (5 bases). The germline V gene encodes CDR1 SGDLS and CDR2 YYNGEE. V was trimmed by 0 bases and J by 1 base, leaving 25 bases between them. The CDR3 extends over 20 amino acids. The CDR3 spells CASSVGETQSRPRRQETQYF. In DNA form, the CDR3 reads TGTGCCAGCAGCGTAGGGGAGACACAATCTCGACCAAGACGCCAAGAGACCCAGTACTTC.

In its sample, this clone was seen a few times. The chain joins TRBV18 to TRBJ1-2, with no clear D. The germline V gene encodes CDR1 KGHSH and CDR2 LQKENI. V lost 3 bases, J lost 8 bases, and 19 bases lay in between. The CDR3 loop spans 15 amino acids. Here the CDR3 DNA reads TGTGCCAGCTCACCTACCGAAGTCCGGGGAGGGGGCTACACCTTC. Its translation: CASSPTEVRGGGYTF.

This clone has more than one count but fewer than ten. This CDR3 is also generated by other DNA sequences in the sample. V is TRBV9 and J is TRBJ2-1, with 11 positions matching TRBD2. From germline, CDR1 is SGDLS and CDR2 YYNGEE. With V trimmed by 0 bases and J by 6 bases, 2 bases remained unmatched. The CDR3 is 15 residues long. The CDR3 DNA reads TGTGCCAGCAGCGTAGTAGCGGGAGGGCCCAATGAGCAGTTCTTC. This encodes CASSVVAGGPNEQFF.

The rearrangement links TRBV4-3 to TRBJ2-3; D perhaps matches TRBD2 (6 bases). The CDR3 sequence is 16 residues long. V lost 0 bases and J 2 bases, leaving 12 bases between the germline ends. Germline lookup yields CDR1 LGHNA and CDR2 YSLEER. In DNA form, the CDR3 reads TGCGCCAGCAGCCAAGATCCGGGAGTCGTCACAGATACGCAGTATTTT. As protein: CASSQDPGVVTDTQYF.

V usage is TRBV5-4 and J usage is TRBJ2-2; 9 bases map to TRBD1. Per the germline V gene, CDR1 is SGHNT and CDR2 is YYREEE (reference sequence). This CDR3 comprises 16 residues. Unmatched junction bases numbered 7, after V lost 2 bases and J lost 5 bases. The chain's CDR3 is CASSLQGALGTGELFF. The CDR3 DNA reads TGTGCCAGCAGCTTACAGGGGGCGTTGGGTACCGGGGAGCTGTTTTTT.

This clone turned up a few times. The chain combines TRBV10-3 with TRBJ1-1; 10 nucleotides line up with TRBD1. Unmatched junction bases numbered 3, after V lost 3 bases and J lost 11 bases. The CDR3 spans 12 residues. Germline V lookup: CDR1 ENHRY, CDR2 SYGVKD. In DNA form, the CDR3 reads TGTGCCATCAGTGAACCGGGACAGGGGGCTTTCTTT. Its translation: CAISEPGQGAFF.

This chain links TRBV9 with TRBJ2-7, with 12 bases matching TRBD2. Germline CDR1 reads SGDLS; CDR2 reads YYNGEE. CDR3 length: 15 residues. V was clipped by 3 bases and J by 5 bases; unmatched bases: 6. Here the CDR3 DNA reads TGTGCCAGCAGCGCCCAGGGACTAGCGGGCAACGAGCAGTACTTC. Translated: CASSAQGLAGNEQYF.

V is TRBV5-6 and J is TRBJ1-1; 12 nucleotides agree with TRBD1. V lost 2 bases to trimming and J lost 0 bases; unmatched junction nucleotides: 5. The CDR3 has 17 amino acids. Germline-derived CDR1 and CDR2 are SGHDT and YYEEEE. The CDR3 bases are TGTGCCAGCAGCTTTCCCGGGACAGGGGGCCTGAACACTGAAGCTTTCTTT. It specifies CASSFPGTGGLNTEAFF.

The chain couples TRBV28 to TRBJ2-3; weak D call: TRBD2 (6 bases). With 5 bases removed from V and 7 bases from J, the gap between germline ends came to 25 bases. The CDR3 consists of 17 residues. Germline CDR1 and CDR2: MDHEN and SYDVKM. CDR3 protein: CASSPRGSGTLKYTQYF. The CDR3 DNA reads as TGTGCCAGCAGTCCCCGGGGTAGCGGCACCTTGAAGTATACGCAGTATTTT.

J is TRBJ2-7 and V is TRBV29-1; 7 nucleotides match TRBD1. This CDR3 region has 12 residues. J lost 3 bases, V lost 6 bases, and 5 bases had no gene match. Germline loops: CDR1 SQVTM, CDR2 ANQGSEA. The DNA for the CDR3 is TGCAGCGTGGCAGGGGGTCTCTACGAGCAGTACTTC. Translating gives CSVAGGLYEQYF.

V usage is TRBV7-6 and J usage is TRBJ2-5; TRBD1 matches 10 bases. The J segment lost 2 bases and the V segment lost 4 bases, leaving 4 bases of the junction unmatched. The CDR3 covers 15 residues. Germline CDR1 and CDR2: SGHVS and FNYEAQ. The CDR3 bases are TGTGCCAGCAGCTCGGACAGGGGGAAGCAAGAGACCCAGTACTTC. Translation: CASSSDRGKQETQYF.

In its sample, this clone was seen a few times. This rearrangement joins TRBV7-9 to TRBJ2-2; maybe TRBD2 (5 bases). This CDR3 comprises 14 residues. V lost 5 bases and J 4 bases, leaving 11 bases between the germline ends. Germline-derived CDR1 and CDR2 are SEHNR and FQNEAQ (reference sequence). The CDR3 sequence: CASSPLASTGELFF. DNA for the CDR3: TGTGCCAGCAGCCCCCTAGCTAGCACCGGGGAGCTGTTTTTT.

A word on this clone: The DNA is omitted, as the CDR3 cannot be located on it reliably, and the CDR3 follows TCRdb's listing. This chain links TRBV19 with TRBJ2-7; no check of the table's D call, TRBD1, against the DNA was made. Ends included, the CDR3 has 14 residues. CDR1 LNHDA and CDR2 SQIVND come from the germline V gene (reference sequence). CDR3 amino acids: CASTSGQATYEQYF.

In DNA form, the CDR3 reads TGTGCCAGCACCCTCGGGGGGCCAGACTACGAGCAGTACTTC. Amino acids: CASTLGGPDYEQYF. The chain joins TRBV28 to TRBJ2-7, with D possibly TRBD2 on 7 matching bases. The germline V and J ends were trimmed by 7 bases and 3 bases, with 16 bases remaining between them. CDR3 length equals 14 residues. Germline CDR1 MDHEN, CDR2 SYDVKM.

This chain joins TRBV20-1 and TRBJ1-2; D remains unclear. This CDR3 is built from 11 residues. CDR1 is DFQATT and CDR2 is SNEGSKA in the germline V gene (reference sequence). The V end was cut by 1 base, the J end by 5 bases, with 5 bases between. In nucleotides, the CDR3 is TGCAGTGCTAGAGTACAGTATGGCTACACCTTC. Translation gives CSARVQYGYTF.

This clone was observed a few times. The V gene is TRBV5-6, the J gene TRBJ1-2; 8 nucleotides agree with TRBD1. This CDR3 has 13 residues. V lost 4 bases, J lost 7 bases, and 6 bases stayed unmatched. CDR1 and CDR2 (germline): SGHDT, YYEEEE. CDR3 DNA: TGTGCCAGCAGCCGACAGGGGAGTTCTGGCTACACCTTC. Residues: CASSRQGSSGYTF.

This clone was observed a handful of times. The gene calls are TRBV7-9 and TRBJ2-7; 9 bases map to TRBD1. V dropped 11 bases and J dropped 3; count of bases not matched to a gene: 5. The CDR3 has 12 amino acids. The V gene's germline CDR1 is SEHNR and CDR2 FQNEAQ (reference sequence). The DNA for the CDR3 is TGTGCCGTGGCGACAGGGGGCTACGAGCAGTACTTC. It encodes CAVATGGYEQYF.

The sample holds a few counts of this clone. The CDR3 region has the DNA TGTGCCAGCTCACCCGGACTGCACTCTGGAAACACCATATATTTT. Protein: CASSPGLHSGNTIYF. The V gene is TRBV18, the J gene TRBJ1-3; no definite D call. The V gene's germline CDR1 is KGHSH and CDR2 LQKENI. CDR3 length: 15 amino acids. The V end was cut by 3 bases, the J end by 0 bases, with 9 bases between. The variable domain in full, with the rest retrieved from reference TRBV18 and TRBJ1-3, is NAGVMQNPRHLVRRRGQEARLRCSPMKGHSHVYWYRQLPEEGLKFMVYLQKENIIDESGMPKERFSAEFPKEGPSILRIQQVVRGDSAAYFCASSPGLHSGNTIYFGEGSWLTVV.

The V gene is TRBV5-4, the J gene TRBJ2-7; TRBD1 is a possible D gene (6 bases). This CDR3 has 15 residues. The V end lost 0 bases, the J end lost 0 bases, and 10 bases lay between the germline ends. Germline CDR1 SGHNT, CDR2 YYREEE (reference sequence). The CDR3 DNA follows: TGTGCCAGCAGCTTGGACAGGGCTCCCTCCTACGAGCAGTACTTC. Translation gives CASSLDRAPSYEQYF.

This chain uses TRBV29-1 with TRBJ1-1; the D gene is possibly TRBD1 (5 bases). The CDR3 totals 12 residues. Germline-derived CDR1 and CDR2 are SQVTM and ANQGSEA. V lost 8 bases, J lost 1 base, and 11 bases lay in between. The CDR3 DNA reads TGCAGCTTTCGCCAGGGGAACACTGAAGCTTTCTTT. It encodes CSFRQGNTEAFF.

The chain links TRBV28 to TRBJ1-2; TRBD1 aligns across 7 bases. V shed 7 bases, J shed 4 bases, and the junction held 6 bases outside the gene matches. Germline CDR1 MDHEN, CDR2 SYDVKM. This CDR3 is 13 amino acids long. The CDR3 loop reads CASTSGTAYGYTF. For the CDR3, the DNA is TGTGCCAGCACTTCCGGGACAGCCTATGGCTACACCTTC.

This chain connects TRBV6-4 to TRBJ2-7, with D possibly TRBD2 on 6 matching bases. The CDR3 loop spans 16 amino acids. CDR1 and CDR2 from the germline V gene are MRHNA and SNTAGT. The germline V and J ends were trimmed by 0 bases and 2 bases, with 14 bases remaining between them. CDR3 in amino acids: CASSDSGGTNPYEQYF. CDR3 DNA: TGTGCCAGCAGTGACTCGGGCGGGACGAACCCCTACGAGCAGTACTTC.